This T cell receptor (beta chain) was retrieved from a study of long-term antiretroviral therapy in people with HIV. With survey level as its setting, the immunoSEQ assay was v3.0. Method: immunoSEQ multiplex PCR; TCRdb's copy keeps in-frame clones and lacks some. This sample yields about 28,000 clones, of which around 85% are seen a single time; around 8.3% belongs to the top ten. The TCR originated in a man aged 40-55 years with HIV. The sequencing used unsorted PBMCs, collected 3 years after starting antiretroviral therapy.

The CDR3 nucleotides are TGCGCCAGCAGCCAAGTAGGCGAGCAGTACTTC. Its protein is CASSQVGEQYF. This rearrangement joins TRBV4-1 to TRBJ2-7, with unresolved D. The CDR3 is 11 amino acids. Per germline, CDR1 MGHRA and CDR2 YSYEKL. V shed 1 base and J shed 6 bases, with 4 bases lying between them.